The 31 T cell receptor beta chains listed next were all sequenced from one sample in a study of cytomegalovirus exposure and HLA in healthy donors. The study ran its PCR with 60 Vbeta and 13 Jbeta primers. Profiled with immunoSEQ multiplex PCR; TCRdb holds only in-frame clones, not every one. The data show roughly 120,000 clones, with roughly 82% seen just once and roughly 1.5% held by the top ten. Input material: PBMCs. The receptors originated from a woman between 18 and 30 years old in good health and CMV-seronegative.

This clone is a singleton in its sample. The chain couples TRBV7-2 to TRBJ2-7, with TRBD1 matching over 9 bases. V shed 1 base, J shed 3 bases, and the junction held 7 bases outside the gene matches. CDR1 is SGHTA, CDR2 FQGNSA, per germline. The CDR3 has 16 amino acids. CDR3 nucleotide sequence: TGTGCCAGCAGCTTAGGTTTGGGACAGGGAAGCTACGAGCAGTACTTC. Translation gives CASSLGLGQGSYEQYF.

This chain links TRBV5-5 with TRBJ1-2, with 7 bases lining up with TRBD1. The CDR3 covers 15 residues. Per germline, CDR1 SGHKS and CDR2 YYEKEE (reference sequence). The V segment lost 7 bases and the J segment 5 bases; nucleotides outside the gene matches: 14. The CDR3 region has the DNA TGTGCCAGCGGATACGACAGGGATATAGGGTATGGCTACACCTTC. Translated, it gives CASGYDRDIGYGYTF.

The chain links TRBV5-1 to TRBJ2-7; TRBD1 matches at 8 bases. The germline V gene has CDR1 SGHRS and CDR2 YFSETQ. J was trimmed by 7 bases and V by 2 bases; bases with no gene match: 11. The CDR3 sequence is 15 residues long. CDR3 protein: CASSFETGGLREQYF. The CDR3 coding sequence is TGCGCCAGCAGCTTTGAAACAGGGGGGTTGAGGGAGCAGTACTTC.

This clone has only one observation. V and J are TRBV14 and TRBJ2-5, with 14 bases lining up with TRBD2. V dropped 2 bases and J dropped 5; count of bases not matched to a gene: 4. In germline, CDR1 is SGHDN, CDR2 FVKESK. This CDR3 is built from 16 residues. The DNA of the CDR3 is TGTGCCAGCAGCCAACGCGGACTAGCGGGAGGTGAGACCCAGTACTTC. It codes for CASSQRGLAGGETQYF.

This chain's CDR3 is CASSLSCPSHSYIQYF. The CDR3 nucleotides read TGTGCCAGCAGTTTATCGTGTCCGAGTCACAGTTACATTCAGTACTTC. The genes are TRBV27 and TRBJ2-4; no firm D call. The V end lost 0 bases, the J end lost 8 bases, and 17 bases lay between the germline ends. CDR3 length equals 16 residues. Germline CDR1 is MNHEY and CDR2 is SMNVEV (reference sequence).

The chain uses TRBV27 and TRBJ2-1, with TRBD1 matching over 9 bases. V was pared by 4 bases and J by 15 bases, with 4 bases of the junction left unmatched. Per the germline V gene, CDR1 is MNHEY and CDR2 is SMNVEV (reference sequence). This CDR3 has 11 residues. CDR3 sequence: CASSSTGGRFF. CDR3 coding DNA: TGTGCCAGCAGTTCCACAGGGGGCCGGTTCTTC.

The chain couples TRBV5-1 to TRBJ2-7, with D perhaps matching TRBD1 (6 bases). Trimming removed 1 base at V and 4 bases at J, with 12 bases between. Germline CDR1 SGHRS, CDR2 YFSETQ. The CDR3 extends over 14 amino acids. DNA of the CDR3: TGCGCCAGCAGCTTGACTACAGGGAAGTACGAGCAGTACTTC. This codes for CASSLTTGKYEQYF.

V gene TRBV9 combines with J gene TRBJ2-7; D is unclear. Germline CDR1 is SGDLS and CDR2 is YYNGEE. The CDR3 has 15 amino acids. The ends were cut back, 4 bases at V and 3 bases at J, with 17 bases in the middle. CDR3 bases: TGTGCCAGCAGCTCTGAGTTCGGCGGATTCTACGAGCAGTACTTC. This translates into CASSSEFGGFYEQYF.

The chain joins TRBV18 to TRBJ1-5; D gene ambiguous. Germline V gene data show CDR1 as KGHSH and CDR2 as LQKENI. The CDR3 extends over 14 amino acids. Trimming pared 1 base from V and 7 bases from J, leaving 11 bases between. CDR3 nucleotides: TGTGCCAGCTCACCACTGGGAGGTACGCAGCCCCAGCATTTT. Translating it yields CASSPLGGTQPQHF.

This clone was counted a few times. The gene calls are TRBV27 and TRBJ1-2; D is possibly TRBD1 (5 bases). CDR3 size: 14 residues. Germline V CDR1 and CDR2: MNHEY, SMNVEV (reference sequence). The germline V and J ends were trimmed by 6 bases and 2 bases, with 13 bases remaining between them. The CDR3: CASRGGNRNYGYTF. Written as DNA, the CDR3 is TGTGCCAGCAGAGGAGGGAACAGGAACTATGGCTACACCTTC.

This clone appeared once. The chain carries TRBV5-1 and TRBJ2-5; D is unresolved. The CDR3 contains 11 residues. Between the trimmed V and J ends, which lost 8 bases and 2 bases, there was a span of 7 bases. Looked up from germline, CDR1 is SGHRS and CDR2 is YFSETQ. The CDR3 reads CASKSQETQYF. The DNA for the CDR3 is TGCGCCAGTAAATCGCAAGAGACCCAGTACTTC.

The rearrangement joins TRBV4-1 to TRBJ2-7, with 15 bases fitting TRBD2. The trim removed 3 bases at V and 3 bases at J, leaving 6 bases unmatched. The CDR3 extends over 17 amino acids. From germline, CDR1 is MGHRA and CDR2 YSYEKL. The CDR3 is CASSQEGGLAGGYEQYF. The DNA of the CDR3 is TGCGCCAGCAGCCAGGAAGGGGGACTAGCGGGAGGCTACGAGCAGTACTTC.

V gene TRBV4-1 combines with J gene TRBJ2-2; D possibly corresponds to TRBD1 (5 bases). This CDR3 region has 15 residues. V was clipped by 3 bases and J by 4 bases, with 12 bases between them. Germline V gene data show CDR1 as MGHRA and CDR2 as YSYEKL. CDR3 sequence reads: CASSHRGRTTGELFF. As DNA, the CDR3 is TGCGCCAGCAGCCATAGGGGCAGGACCACCGGGGAGCTGTTTTTT.

Written as DNA, the CDR3 is TGTGCCAGCAGTTTATTGGCAGGGGGCCATAATTCACCCCTCCACTTT. Protein: CASSLLAGGHNSPLHF. This sequence joins TRBV27 and TRBJ1-6; TRBD1 agrees at 8 bases. The CDR3 extends over 16 amino acids. The germline V gene encodes CDR1 MNHEY and CDR2 SMNVEV (reference sequence). V was pared by 1 base and J by 5 bases, with 4 bases of the junction left unmatched.

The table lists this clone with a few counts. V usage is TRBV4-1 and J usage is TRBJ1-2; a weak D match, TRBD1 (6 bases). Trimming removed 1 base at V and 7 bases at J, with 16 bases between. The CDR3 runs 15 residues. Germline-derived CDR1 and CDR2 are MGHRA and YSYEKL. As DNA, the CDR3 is TGCGCCAGCAGCCAAGGTTCGGGGGGCGGGGGTGGCTACACCTTC. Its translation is CASSQGSGGGGGYTF.

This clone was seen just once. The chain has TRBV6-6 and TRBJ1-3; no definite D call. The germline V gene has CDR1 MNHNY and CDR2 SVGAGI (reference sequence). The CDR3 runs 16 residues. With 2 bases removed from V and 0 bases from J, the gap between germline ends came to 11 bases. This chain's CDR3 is CASSYGGPHSGNTIYF. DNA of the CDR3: TGTGCCAGCAGTTACGGCGGCCCCCACTCTGGAAACACCATATATTTT.

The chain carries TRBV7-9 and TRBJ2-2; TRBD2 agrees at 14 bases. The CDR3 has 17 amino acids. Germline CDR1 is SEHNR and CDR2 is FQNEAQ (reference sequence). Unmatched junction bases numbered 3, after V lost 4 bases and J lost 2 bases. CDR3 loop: CASSSGLAGGNTGELFF. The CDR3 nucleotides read TGTGCCAGCAGCTCAGGACTAGCGGGAGGAAACACCGGGGAGCTGTTTTTT.

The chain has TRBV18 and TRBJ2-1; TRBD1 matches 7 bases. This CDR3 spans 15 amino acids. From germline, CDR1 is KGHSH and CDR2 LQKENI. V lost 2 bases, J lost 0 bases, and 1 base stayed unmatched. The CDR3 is CASSPEGASYNEQFF. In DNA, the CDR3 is TGTGCCAGCTCACCAGAGGGGGCCTCCTACAATGAGCAGTTCTTC.

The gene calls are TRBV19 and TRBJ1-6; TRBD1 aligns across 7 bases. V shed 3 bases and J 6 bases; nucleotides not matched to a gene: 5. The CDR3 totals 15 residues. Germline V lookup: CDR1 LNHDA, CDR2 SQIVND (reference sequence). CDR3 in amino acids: CASSIGGQINSPLHF. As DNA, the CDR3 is TGTGCCAGTAGTATTGGGGGACAGATTAATTCACCCCTCCACTTT.

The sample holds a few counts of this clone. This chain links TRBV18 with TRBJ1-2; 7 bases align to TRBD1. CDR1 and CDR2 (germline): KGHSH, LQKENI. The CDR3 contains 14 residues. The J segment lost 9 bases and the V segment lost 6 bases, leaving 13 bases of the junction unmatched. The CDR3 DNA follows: TGTGCCAGCTCGGAGGGGGCTGAGGCTGGTCGCTACACCTTC. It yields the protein CASSEGAEAGRYTF. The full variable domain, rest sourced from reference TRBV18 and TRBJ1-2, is NAGVMQNPRHLVRRRGQEARLRCSPMKGHSHVYWYRQLPEEGLKFMVYLQKENIIDESGMPKERFSAEFPKEGPSILRIQQVVRGDSAAYFCASSEGAEAGRYTFGSGTRLTVV.

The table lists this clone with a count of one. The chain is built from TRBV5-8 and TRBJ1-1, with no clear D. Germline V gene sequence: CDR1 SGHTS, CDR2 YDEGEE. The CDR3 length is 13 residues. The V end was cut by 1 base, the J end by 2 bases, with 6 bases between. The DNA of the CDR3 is TGTGCCAGCAGCTTGATCCCAAACACTGAAGCTTTCTTT. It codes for CASSLIPNTEAFF.

DNA for the CDR3: TGTGCCAGCAGCCAAGGAACAGCGGGGTCCGGAAATGAGCAGTTCTTC. This sequence encodes CASSQGTAGSGNEQFF. This chain links TRBV4-2 with TRBJ2-1, with 7 positions matching TRBD2. The CDR3 has 16 residues. V lost 1 base, J lost 7 bases, and 10 bases stayed unmatched. Germline assignment: CDR1 LGHNA and CDR2 YNFKEQ.

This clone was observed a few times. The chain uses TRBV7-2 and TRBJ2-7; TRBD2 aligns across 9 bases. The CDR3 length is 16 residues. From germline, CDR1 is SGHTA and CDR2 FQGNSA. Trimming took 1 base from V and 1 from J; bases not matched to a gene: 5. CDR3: CASSLDASGVSYEQYF. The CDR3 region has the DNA TGTGCCAGCAGCTTAGATGCTAGCGGGGTTTCCTACGAGCAGTACTTC.

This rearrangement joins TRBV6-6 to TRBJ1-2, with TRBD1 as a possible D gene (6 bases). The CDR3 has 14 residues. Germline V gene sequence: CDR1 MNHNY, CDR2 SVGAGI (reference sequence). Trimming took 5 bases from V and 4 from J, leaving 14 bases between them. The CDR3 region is CASSRPGQTYGYTF. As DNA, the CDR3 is TGTGCCAGCAGTCGGCCCGGACAGACCTATGGCTACACCTTC.

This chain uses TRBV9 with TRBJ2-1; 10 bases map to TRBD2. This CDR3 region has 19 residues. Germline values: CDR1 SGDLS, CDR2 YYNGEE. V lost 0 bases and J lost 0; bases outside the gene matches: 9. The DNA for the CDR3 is TGTGCCAGCAGCGTAGCGGGGAGCGGGAGGGGGTACTCCTACAATGAGCAGTTCTTC. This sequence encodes CASSVAGSGRGYSYNEQFF. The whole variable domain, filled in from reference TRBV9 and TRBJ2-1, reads DSGVTQTPKHLITATGQRVTLRCSPRSGDLSVYWYQQSLDQGLQFLIQYYNGEERAKGNILERFSAQQFPDLHSELNLSSLELGDSALYFCASSVAGSGRGYSYNEQFFGPGTRLTVL.

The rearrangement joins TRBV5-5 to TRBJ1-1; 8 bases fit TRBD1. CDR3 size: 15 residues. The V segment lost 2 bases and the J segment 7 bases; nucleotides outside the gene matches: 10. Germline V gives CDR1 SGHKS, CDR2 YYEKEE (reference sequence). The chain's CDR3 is CASSFTSQGAIEAFF. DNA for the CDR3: TGTGCCAGCAGCTTTACCTCCCAGGGGGCGATTGAAGCTTTCTTT.

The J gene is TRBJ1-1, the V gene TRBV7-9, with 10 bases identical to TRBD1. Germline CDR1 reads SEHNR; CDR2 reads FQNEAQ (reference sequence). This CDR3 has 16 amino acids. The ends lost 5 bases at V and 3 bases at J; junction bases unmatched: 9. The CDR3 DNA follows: TGTGCCAGCAGCCACACCGGGACAGGGGATGACACTGAAGCTTTCTTT. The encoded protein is CASSHTGTGDDTEAFF.

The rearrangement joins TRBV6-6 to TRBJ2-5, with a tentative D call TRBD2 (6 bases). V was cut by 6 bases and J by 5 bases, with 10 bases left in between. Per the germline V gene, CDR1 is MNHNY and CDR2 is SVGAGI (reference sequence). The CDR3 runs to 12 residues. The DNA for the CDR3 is TGTGCCAGCAGCCCGGAGGGGGAGACCCAGTACTTC. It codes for CASSPEGETQYF.

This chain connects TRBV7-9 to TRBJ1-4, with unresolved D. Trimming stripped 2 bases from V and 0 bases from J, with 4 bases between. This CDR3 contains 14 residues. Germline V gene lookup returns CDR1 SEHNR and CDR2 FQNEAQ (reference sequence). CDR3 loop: CASSLSSTNEKLFF. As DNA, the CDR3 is TGTGCCAGCAGCTTATCCTCAACTAATGAAAAACTGTTTTTT.

This chain's CDR3 is CASSLGVENNQPQHF. The CDR3 DNA is TGCGCCAGCAGCTTGGGGGTGGAGAACAATCAGCCCCAGCATTTT. The chain couples TRBV5-1 to TRBJ1-5; D remains unclear. CDR3 length: 15 residues. Germline V gene lookup returns CDR1 SGHRS and CDR2 YFSETQ. The V and J ends lost 0 bases and 3 bases respectively, with 10 bases between them.

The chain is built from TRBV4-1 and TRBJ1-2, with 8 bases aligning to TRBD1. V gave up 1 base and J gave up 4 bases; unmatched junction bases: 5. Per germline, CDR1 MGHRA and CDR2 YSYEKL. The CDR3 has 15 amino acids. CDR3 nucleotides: TGCGCCAGCAGCCAAGTTACCGGGACAGGCTATGGCTACACCTTC. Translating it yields CASSQVTGTGYGYTF.